This passage covers 13 T cell receptor beta chains from one sample sequenced in a study of beta chain features in type 1 diabetes. Reverse transcribing all isolated RNA meant expressed TCRB transcripts were sequenced. TCRdb's copy holds only in-frame clones and misses some; the assay was immunoSEQ multiplex PCR. The sample records 350,000 or so clones, less than 20% being singletons. Sequencing used naive CD4+ T cells from blood. These receptors were taken from a woman between 18 and 30 years old in good health.

This clone was picked up a small number of times. The gene calls are TRBV6-6 and TRBJ1-5, with a weak D call TRBD1 (5 bases). The V and J ends lost 0 bases and 5 bases respectively, with 8 bases between them. The CDR3 has 14 residues. Germline CDR1 and CDR2: MNHNY and SVGAGI (reference sequence). The CDR3 region has the DNA TGTGCCAGCAGTTACTCAGCGGGGGATCAGCCCCAGCATTTT. Encoded protein: CASSYSAGDQPQHF.

The V and J genes are TRBV19 and TRBJ1-2; 7 nucleotides line up with TRBD1. Germline trimming cut 5 bases from V and 4 bases from J; bases unmatched to any gene: 7. This CDR3 region has 14 residues. Germline assignment: CDR1 LNHDA and CDR2 SQIVND (reference sequence). The CDR3 coding sequence is TGTGCCAGTAGTCTAATGACAGGGAGCTATGGCTACACCTTC. Its protein is CASSLMTGSYGYTF.

J is TRBJ1-2 and V is TRBV7-2; D remains ambiguous. In germline, CDR1 is SGHTA, CDR2 FQGNSA. The CDR3 length is 14 residues. V was pared by 4 bases and J by 11 bases, with 20 bases between. CDR3 bases: TGTGCCAGCAGCTCCCACCTCGGGTCAGAGATGTACACCTTC. Translating it yields CASSSHLGSEMYTF.

This sequence joins TRBV5-4 and TRBJ1-1; TRBD1 aligns across 7 bases. CDR1 SGHNT and CDR2 YYREEE come from the germline V gene (reference sequence). The CDR3 covers 15 residues. The V segment lost 4 bases and the J segment 3 bases; nucleotides outside the gene matches: 9. CDR3 DNA sequence: TGTGCCAGCAGCGGCTACAGGGGTAGTGACACTGAAGCTTTCTTT. Encoded protein: CASSGYRGSDTEAFF.

The rearrangement links TRBV13 to TRBJ2-7; 8 nucleotides agree with TRBD2. CDR1 is PRHDT, CDR2 FYEKMQ, per germline (reference sequence). The CDR3 runs 18 residues. V was pared by 5 bases and J by 2 bases, with 17 bases of the junction left unmatched. CDR3 in DNA: TGTGCCAGCAGCGTGGGAGTAGTCTCTAGCGGGCGGCCCTACGAGCAGTACTTC. Translation: CASSVGVVSSGRPYEQYF. Based on the CDR3 plus reference TRBV13 and TRBJ2-7, the full variable domain is AAGVIQSPRHLIKEKRETATLKCYPIPRHDTVYWYQQGPGQDPQFLISFYEKMQSDKGSIPDRFSAQQFSDYHSELNMSSLELGDSALYFCASSVGVVSSGRPYEQYFGPGTRLTVT.

The chain links TRBV7-2 to TRBJ1-5, with 7 nucleotides matching TRBD1. CDR3 length: 14 residues. V was clipped by 5 bases and J by 5 bases; unmatched bases: 6. Germline V lookup: CDR1 SGHTA, CDR2 FQGNSA. Written as DNA, the CDR3 is TGTGCCAGCAGCCGACAGGGTTTATATCAGCCCCAGCATTTT. Translating it yields CASSRQGLYQPQHF.

The CDR3 DNA follows: TGTGCCAGCAGCGGGGACTCCTACACAGATACGCAGTATTTT. This gives the protein CASSGDSYTDTQYF. The chain employs TRBV7-3 and TRBJ2-3; possibly TRBD2 for D (6 bases). Germline V gene data show CDR1 as SGHTA and CDR2 as FQGTGA. The CDR3 sequence is 14 residues long. V was pared by 5 bases and J by 2 bases, with 11 bases between.

The chain recombines TRBV28 with TRBJ2-1, with unresolved D. The CDR3 consists of 11 residues. The germline V and J ends were trimmed by 5 bases and 6 bases, with 5 bases remaining between them. Germline CDR1 MDHEN, CDR2 SYDVKM. DNA for the CDR3: TGTGCCAGCAGTCTCTTCAATGAGCAGTTCTTC. Its translation is CASSLFNEQFF.

J is TRBJ1-1 and V is TRBV5-1; a weak D match, TRBD1 (5 bases). From germline, CDR1 is SGHRS and CDR2 YFSETQ. CDR3 length equals 15 residues. V shed 4 bases and J shed 1 base, with 14 bases lying between them. CDR3 sequence (DNA): TGCGCCAGCAGCCTACACAGGAGAACGAACACTGAAGCTTTCTTT. Its protein is CASSLHRRTNTEAFF.

With respect to this clone: This sample includes further DNA sequences coding for the same CDR3. V gene TRBV5-1 combines with J gene TRBJ1-1; D is perhaps TRBD1 (6 bases). Trimming pared 1 base from V and 1 base from J, leaving 11 bases between. This CDR3 has 15 amino acids. The germline gives CDR1 SGHRS, CDR2 YFSETQ. CDR3 loop: CASSLSGTTNTEAFF. CDR3 nucleotide sequence: TGCGCCAGCAGCTTGTCCGGGACAACGAACACTGAAGCTTTCTTT. Drawing the rest from reference TRBV5-1 and TRBJ1-1, the complete variable domain is KAGVTQTPRYLIKTRGQQVTLSCSPISGHRSVSWYQQTPGQGLQFLFEYFSETQRNKGNFPGRFSGRQFSNSRSEMNVSTLELGDSALYLCASSLSGTTNTEAFFGQGTRLTVV.

The gene calls are TRBV9 and TRBJ1-2; TRBD1 is a possible D gene (6 bases). CDR1 is SGDLS and CDR2 is YYNGEE in the germline V gene. The V end was cut by 0 bases, the J end by 6 bases, with 15 bases between. The CDR3 extends over 15 amino acids. The CDR3 DNA reads as TGTGCCAGCAGCGTAGGGTCGGCGGGGGCGCATGGCTACACCTTC. Translated: CASSVGSAGAHGYTF.

The chain couples TRBV2 to TRBJ2-7; 12 bases are shared with TRBD2. CDR3 length: 14 amino acids. V gave up 5 bases and J gave up 6 bases; unmatched junction bases: 5. Germline loops: CDR1 SNHLY, CDR2 FYNNEI. Here the CDR3 DNA reads TGTGCCAGCAGTACTAGCGGGAGGAGAGGCGAGCAGTACTTC. Translation: CASSTSGRRGEQYF.

Comment on this clone: The sample carries other DNA sequences with the same CDR3. The chain carries TRBV5-1 and TRBJ2-3, with a tentative D call TRBD2 (5 bases). The CDR3 runs 14 residues. With 4 bases removed from V and 0 bases from J, the gap between germline ends came to 9 bases. The germline V gene encodes CDR1 SGHRS and CDR2 YFSETQ. The CDR3 spells CASSPSGSTDTQYF. The CDR3 DNA reads as TGCGCCAGCAGCCCGAGCGGAAGCACAGATACGCAGTATTTT.